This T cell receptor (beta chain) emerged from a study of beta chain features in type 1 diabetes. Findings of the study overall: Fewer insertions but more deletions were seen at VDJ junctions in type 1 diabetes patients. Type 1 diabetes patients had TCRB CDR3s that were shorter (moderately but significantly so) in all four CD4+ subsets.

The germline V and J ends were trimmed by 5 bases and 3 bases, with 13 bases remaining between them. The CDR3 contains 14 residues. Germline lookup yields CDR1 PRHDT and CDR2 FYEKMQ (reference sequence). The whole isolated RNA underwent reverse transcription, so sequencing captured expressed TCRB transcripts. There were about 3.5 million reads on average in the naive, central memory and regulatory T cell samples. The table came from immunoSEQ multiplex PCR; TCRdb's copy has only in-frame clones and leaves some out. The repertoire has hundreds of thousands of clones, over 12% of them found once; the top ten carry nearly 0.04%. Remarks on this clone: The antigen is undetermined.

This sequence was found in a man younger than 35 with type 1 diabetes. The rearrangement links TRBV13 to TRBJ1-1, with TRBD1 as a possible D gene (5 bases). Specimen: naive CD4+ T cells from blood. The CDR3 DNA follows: TGTGCCAGCAGCCCCGACAGTACTTACACTGAAGCTTTCTTT. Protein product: CASSPDSTYTEAFF.